This T cell receptor beta chain was retrieved from a study of T cell responses to AZD1222 COVID-19 vaccine. The CDR3 length is 14 residues. Germline CDR1 and CDR2: SGHNT and YYREEE (reference sequence). V shed 0 bases and J shed 8 bases, with 11 bases lying between them. Assay used: immunoSEQ multiplex PCR; TCRdb lists only in-frame clones, some missing. The sample has fewer than 150,000 clones, 93% seen once. This clone appeared once. The antigen is unknown. Study-level findings and limits: Donors were chiefly white British, with a greater number of females, and clonal diversity was perhaps underestimated. Spike-spanning, vaccine-associated CD4 TCRs were dominant at 160-218 and 743-854.

The TCR was taken from an adult in good health. The source material was peripheral blood, sampled on day 0 of AZD1222 vaccination. The J gene is TRBJ1-4, the V gene TRBV5-4; D is ambiguous. CDR3 DNA: TGTGCCAGCAGCTTGGGCCCCAAAAAAGAAAAACTGTTTTTT. Encoded protein: CASSLGPKKEKLFF.